Presented here are 27 T cell receptor beta chains from one specimen sequenced in a study of CD8+ T cells in alopecia areata. cDNA serving as the sequencing template came from extracted, reverse transcribed RNA. The data were produced by immunoSEQ multiplex PCR, yet TCRdb's version contains in-frame clones alone and is incomplete. This sample has approximately 150,000 clones, with around 50% found just once. Sequencing was carried out using CD4+ T cells sorted from blood. The receptors come from a human donor with alopecia areata.

The V and J genes are TRBV7-3 and TRBJ2-6; TRBD2 matches 8 bases. The CDR3 contains 18 residues. Germline V gives CDR1 SGHTA, CDR2 FQGTGA. J lost 0 bases, V lost 4 bases, and 8 bases had no gene match. CDR3 region: CASSSKAGAPSGANVLTF. Written as DNA, the CDR3 is TGTGCCAGCAGCTCCAAAGCGGGAGCTCCCTCTGGGGCCAACGTCCTGACTTTC.

This clone was counted between two and nine times. V and J are TRBV29-1 and TRBJ2-7; 7 bases are a match to TRBD1. Germline trimming cut 4 bases from V and 2 bases from J; bases unmatched to any gene: 5. The germline V gene encodes CDR1 SQVTM and CDR2 ANQGSEA. The CDR3 covers 13 residues. CDR3 loop: CSVGRQGTYEQYF. The CDR3 coding sequence is TGCAGCGTTGGGCGACAGGGAACCTACGAGCAGTACTTC.

The J gene is TRBJ1-2, the V gene TRBV7-9; D unresolved. This CDR3 spans 13 amino acids. Trimming took 3 bases from V and 4 from J, leaving 9 bases between them. Germline lookup yields CDR1 SEHNR and CDR2 FQNEAQ (reference sequence). The CDR3 here is CASSLDLGYGYTF. In DNA, the CDR3 is TGTGCCAGCAGCTTGGACCTGGGCTATGGCTACACCTTC.

About this clone itself: The sample contains more than one DNA sequence encoding this CDR3. This chain joins TRBV2 and TRBJ2-5; D gene uncertain. The V gene's germline CDR1 is SNHLY and CDR2 FYNNEI. The CDR3 extends over 13 amino acids. V was trimmed by 4 bases and J by 5 bases, leaving 11 bases between them. CDR3: CASSGEVGETQYF. The CDR3 DNA reads TGTGCCAGCAGTGGTGAGGTGGGGGAGACCCAGTACTTC.

The V call is TRBV30, the J call TRBJ1-2; D uncertain. This CDR3 has 17 residues. Germline values: CDR1 GTSNPN, CDR2 SVGIG (reference sequence). V shed 2 bases and J shed 0 bases, with 19 bases lying between them. Here the CDR3 reads CAWSRGDFFIANYGYTF. CDR3 nucleotides: TGTGCCTGGAGTAGAGGCGACTTTTTCATAGCTAACTATGGCTACACCTTC.

Details on this clone: The junction departs from the called germline gene at one end, perhaps through a read error. The chain recombines TRBV29-1 with TRBJ1-2, with 9 positions matching TRBD1. Per germline, CDR1 SQVTM and CDR2 ANQGSEA. This CDR3 spans 11 amino acids. The CDR3 sequence: CSVGGRDRAYF. For the CDR3, the DNA is TGCAGCGTTGGGGGCCGGGACAGGGCTTACTTC.

This clone was seen once. V usage is TRBV4-2 and J usage is TRBJ1-2; tentative D call: TRBD1 (6 bases). V gave up 0 bases and J gave up 5 bases, with 16 bases separating them. CDR1 is LGHNA and CDR2 is YNFKEQ in the germline V gene. The CDR3 covers 16 residues. The DNA of the CDR3 is TGTGCCAGCAGCCAAGATCAAGGGGGGCCCCTTTATGGCTACACCTTC. Translation gives CASSQDQGGPLYGYTF.

This chain joins TRBV7-9 and TRBJ2-3; 9 bases are a match to TRBD1. CDR1 is SEHNR and CDR2 is FQNEAQ in the germline V gene (reference sequence). This CDR3 is 18 amino acids long. V shed 4 bases, J shed 3 bases, and the junction held 14 bases outside the gene matches. CDR3 region: CASSYPTGGTGLTDTQYF. CDR3 sequence (DNA): TGTGCCAGCAGCTACCCTACCGGTGGGACAGGGCTAACAGATACGCAGTATTTT.

This clone appeared once. This chain links TRBV6-5 with TRBJ2-7; D is unresolved. Trimming shortened V by 2 bases and J by 2 bases, and 13 bases separated the two germline ends. The CDR3 extends over 15 amino acids. The V gene's germline CDR1 is MNHEY and CDR2 SVGAGI. The chain's CDR3 is CASSYAPPATYEQYF. The CDR3 DNA sequence: TGTGCCAGCAGTTACGCCCCGCCGGCAACCTACGAGCAGTACTTC.

The rearrangement joins TRBV5-1 to TRBJ1-5, with 8 bases matching TRBD1. CDR1 is SGHRS and CDR2 is YFSETQ in the germline V gene. The ends lost 5 bases at V and 6 bases at J; junction bases unmatched: 7. This CDR3 is built from 14 residues. The CDR3 DNA sequence: TGCGCCAGCAGTCCGGACAGGGAAGGTCAGCCCCAGCATTTT. It specifies CASSPDREGQPQHF. Using reference TRBV5-1 and TRBJ1-5 for the parts outside the CDR3, the full variable domain is KAGVTQTPRYLIKTRGQQVTLSCSPISGHRSVSWYQQTPGQGLQFLFEYFSETQRNKGNFPGRFSGRQFSNSRSEMNVSTLELGDSALYLCASSPDREGQPQHFGDGTRLSIL.

This chain uses TRBV29-1 with TRBJ1-2; D might be TRBD1 (5 bases). The V and J ends lost 5 bases and 4 bases respectively, with 14 bases between them. The CDR3 is made up of 13 amino acids. The germline V gene has CDR1 SQVTM and CDR2 ANQGSEA. CDR3 amino acids: CSVRDRGGYGYTF. CDR3 DNA: TGCAGCGTTCGGGACCGGGGGGGCTATGGCTACACCTTC.

The rearrangement joins TRBV29-1 to TRBJ2-1; D call uncertain. CDR3 length equals 14 residues. CDR1 and CDR2 from the germline V gene are SQVTM and ANQGSEA. Trimming took off 6 bases at V and 2 bases at J, with 14 bases between the two ends. This CDR3 reads CSVTGPIPYNEQFF. In DNA, the CDR3 is TGCAGCGTCACCGGGCCCATCCCCTACAATGAGCAGTTCTTC.

This sequence joins TRBV29-1 and TRBJ2-1; perhaps TRBD2 as D (6 bases). Trimming removed 4 bases from V and 9 bases from J, with 16 bases in between. Germline CDR1 is SQVTM and CDR2 is ANQGSEA. The CDR3 consists of 13 residues. The chain's CDR3 is CSVVWRAYGEQFF. DNA of the CDR3: TGCAGCGTTGTCTGGAGGGCCTACGGTGAGCAGTTCTTC.

Concerning this clone itself: Other nucleotide sequences in the sample specify the same CDR3. The chain uses TRBV29-1 and TRBJ1-1; D not resolved. The CDR3 loop spans 9 amino acids. Germline CDR1 reads SQVTM; CDR2 reads ANQGSEA. V was clipped by 6 bases and J by 7 bases, with 6 bases between them. CDR3 DNA sequence: TGCAGCGTCGGAGTTGAAGCTTTCTTT. Residues: CSVGVEAFF.

This clone was counted between two and nine times. The V and J genes are TRBV4-1 and TRBJ1-4, with TRBD1 as a possible D gene (6 bases). This CDR3 has 17 amino acids. The germline V gene has CDR1 MGHRA and CDR2 YSYEKL. Trimming cost V 2 bases and J 0 bases, with 13 bases left between them. DNA for the CDR3: TGCGCCAGCAGCCAATTTCAGGGGCTTACAACTAATGAAAAACTGTTTTTT. It yields the protein CASSQFQGLTTNEKLFF.

V usage is TRBV4-1 and J usage is TRBJ2-2, with D perhaps assigned TRBD1 or TRBD2 (5 bases each). CDR3 length equals 15 residues. CDR1 and CDR2 (germline): MGHRA, YSYEKL. V was cut by 1 base and J by 5 bases, with 11 bases left in between. The CDR3 region is CASSQGGSTTGELFF. The CDR3 region has the DNA TGCGCCAGCAGCCAAGGGGGGAGTACGACCGGGGAGCTGTTTTTT.

This sequence joins TRBV28 and TRBJ2-3; D remains unclear. The germline CDR1 and CDR2 sequences are MDHEN and SYDVKM. The CDR3 is made up of 15 amino acids. With 3 bases removed from V and 3 bases from J, the gap between germline ends came to 13 bases. CDR3 sequence reads: CASSFSLRKTDTQYF. CDR3 DNA sequence: TGTGCCAGCAGTTTCAGCCTGCGAAAGACAGATACGCAGTATTTT.

The rearrangement joins TRBV9 to TRBJ2-5; 7 bases align to TRBD2. Looked up from germline, CDR1 is SGDLS and CDR2 is YYNGEE. There are 15 residues in the CDR3. Trimming took 1 base from V and 3 from J; bases not matched to a gene: 6. DNA for the CDR3: TGTGCCAGCAGCGTATCCATGGGGACTAAAGAGACCCAGTACTTC. The encoded protein is CASSVSMGTKETQYF. Combining the CDR3 with reference TRBV9 and TRBJ2-5 gives the whole variable domain DSGVTQTPKHLITATGQRVTLRCSPRSGDLSVYWYQQSLDQGLQFLIQYYNGEERAKGNILERFSAQQFPDLHSELNLSSLELGDSALYFCASSVSMGTKETQYFGPGTRLLVL.

The gene calls are TRBV19 and TRBJ1-2; maybe TRBD1 (5 bases). The V end was cut by 3 bases, the J end by 8 bases, with 10 bases between. Per germline, CDR1 LNHDA and CDR2 SQIVND (reference sequence). CDR3 length equals 12 residues. The CDR3 DNA is TGTGCCAGTAGTATTGAGCGGGGCGGCTACACCTTC. This sequence encodes CASSIERGGYTF.

V is TRBV13 and J is TRBJ2-4; a possible D gene is TRBD1 (6 bases). Trimming removed 5 bases at V and 8 bases at J, with 19 bases between. This CDR3 is built from 15 residues. Per germline, CDR1 PRHDT and CDR2 FYEKMQ (reference sequence). The CDR3 loop is CASSNNRERGDIQYF. DNA for the CDR3: TGTGCCAGCAGCAACAACAGGGAAAGGGGTGACATTCAGTACTTC.

This chain links TRBV5-1 with TRBJ2-7, with D tentatively TRBD1 or TRBD2 (5 bases each). V was clipped by 5 bases and J by 3 bases, with 12 bases between them. This CDR3 comprises 13 residues. Per germline, CDR1 SGHRS and CDR2 YFSETQ. CDR3 in amino acids: CASRPGRDYEQYF. The CDR3 nucleotides read TGCGCCAGCAGGCCGGGACGAGACTACGAGCAGTACTTC.

This chain links TRBV29-1 with TRBJ2-1; D is possibly TRBD1 (5 bases). Germline V lookup: CDR1 SQVTM, CDR2 ANQGSEA. The CDR3 is 15 residues long. Between the trimmed V and J ends, which lost 3 bases and 2 bases, there was a span of 14 bases. This CDR3 reads CSVEARTKTYNEQFF. The CDR3 DNA reads TGCAGCGTTGAGGCGAGGACAAAAACCTACAATGAGCAGTTCTTC.

The rearrangement uses TRBV5-4 and TRBJ2-3, with 7 nucleotides matching TRBD2. Trimming took 4 bases from V and 3 from J; bases not matched to a gene: 14. Germline loops: CDR1 SGHNT, CDR2 YYREEE (reference sequence). The CDR3 runs 17 residues. This CDR3 reads CASSPSGGSPRTDTQYF. The CDR3 DNA is TGTGCCAGCAGCCCCTCCGGCGGGAGCCCACGGACAGATACGCAGTATTTT.

This clone came up a few times. The V and J genes are TRBV18 and TRBJ2-5; 9 bases line up with TRBD2. Germline trimming cut 10 bases from V and 4 bases from J; bases unmatched to any gene: 13. CDR3 size: 15 residues. Germline loops: CDR1 KGHSH, CDR2 LQKENI. CDR3 amino acids: CANSLAGALGETQYF. In nucleotides, the CDR3 is TGTGCCAACTCCTTAGCGGGAGCCCTGGGAGAGACCCAGTACTTC.

This clone was observed a few times. Written as DNA, the CDR3 is TGTTCAACACGGACTGACACAGATACGCAGTATTTT. Protein product: CSTRTDTDTQYF. The chain links TRBV28 to TRBJ2-3; D might be TRBD2 (5 bases). Per the germline V gene, CDR1 is MDHEN and CDR2 is SYDVKM. The CDR3 runs to 12 residues. Using reference TRBV28 and TRBJ2-3 for the parts outside the CDR3, the full variable domain is DVKVTQSSRYLVKRTGEKVFLECVQDMDHENMFWYRQDPGLGLRLIYFSYDVKMKEKGDIPEGYSVSREKKERFSLILESASTNQTSMYLCSTRTDTDTQYFGPGTRLTVL.

V usage is TRBV9 and J usage is TRBJ2-1, with D unresolved. The germline gives CDR1 SGDLS, CDR2 YYNGEE. V was shortened by 0 bases and J by 6 bases, with 19 bases between the two germline ends. The CDR3 is made up of 17 amino acids. The CDR3 DNA follows: TGTGCCAGCAGCGTAGCTCCGGTGGTAGGGCCGACCAATGAGCAGTTCTTC. This encodes CASSVAPVVGPTNEQFF. The variable domain in full, completed from reference TRBV9 and TRBJ2-1, reads DSGVTQTPKHLITATGQRVTLRCSPRSGDLSVYWYQQSLDQGLQFLIQYYNGEERAKGNILERFSAQQFPDLHSELNLSSLELGDSALYFCASSVAPVVGPTNEQFFGPGTRLTVL.

This clone showed up just a few times. The chain recombines TRBV6-6 with TRBJ2-7; D remains unclear. Trimming removed 4 bases from V and 3 bases from J, with 4 bases in between. This CDR3 region has 11 residues. Germline values: CDR1 MNHNY, CDR2 SVGAGI (reference sequence). The chain's CDR3 is CASSFVYEQYF. The CDR3 coding sequence is TGTGCCAGCAGTTTTGTCTACGAGCAGTACTTC.